The source of this T cell receptor (beta chain) is a study of PD-L1 blockade in urothelial cancer. On the study more broadly: Samples came from 3 weeks, at the second dose, and 6 weeks into treatment. Across blood samples, T cells had a median count of 141,255. Overall study results and limits: Below-median pretreatment blood TCR clonality was associated with improved progression-free and overall survival. Larger 3-week expansion of tumor-associated blood clones was seen in durable-benefit patients.

The assay was immunoSEQ multiplex PCR, and TCRdb's table has in-frame clones only and misses some. The table lists 55,000 to 75,000 clones, roughly 77% of them singletons. The CDR3 loop spans 13 amino acids. Germline V CDR1 and CDR2: SGDLS, YYNGEE. The V gene lost 4 bases and the J gene lost 1 base, with 8 bases spanning the gap. This sample's time point: pretreatment peripheral blood. In regard to this clone: Its antigen is undetermined.

Sequenced material: PBMCs, taken around atezolizumab (anti-PD-L1) treatment. The chain is built from TRBV9 and TRBJ1-1; no firm D call. This clonotype was sampled from a man between 65 and 85 years old with urothelial cancer. The CDR3 DNA is TGTGCCAGCAGCCCCCCCTCGAACACTGAAGCTTTCTTT. Translation gives CASSPPSNTEAFF.